The text below deals with one T cell receptor beta chain. The antigen is undetermined. Using immunoSEQ multiplex PCR, the repertoire was profiled, and TCRdb retains in-frame clones only, with some absent. Among roughly 100,000 clones listed, 80% to 90% were seen once. Per the germline V gene, CDR1 is MNHEY and CDR2 is SMNVEV (reference sequence). The V segment lost 7 bases and the J segment 8 bases; nucleotides outside the gene matches: 5. The CDR3 loop spans 14 amino acids. These data originate in a study of PD-1 blockade in classical Hodgkin lymphoma. Points from the study as a whole: Patients newly diagnosed and complete responders had comparable baseline diversity.

Every patient relapsed after autologous stem cell transplantation, and brentuximab vedotin exposure varied. The TCR was taken from a human donor with classical Hodgkin lymphoma. V gene TRBV27 combines with J gene TRBJ2-1; 13 positions match TRBD2. Source: peripheral blood mononuclear cells (PBMCs), taken before the second cycle of nivolumab. CDR3 region: CASIWTSGGHEQFF. CDR3 nucleotide sequence: TGTGCCAGCATTTGGACTAGCGGGGGCCATGAGCAGTTCTTC.